The rows below give T cell receptor beta chains drawn from one sample of a study of monozygotic twins with inflammatory bowel disease. Using the 5' RACE reads, TCRdb records one entry per CDR3 protein without DNA. The listing records about 380,000 distinct CDR3 sequences. The sequenced sample consisted of blood. These receptors all come from a human donor with ulcerative colitis or Crohn's disease, or a healthy co-twin of an affected twin (not recorded which). CDR3s include the opening cysteine and the closing phenylalanine or tryptophan. The order of the fields is V gene, J gene, CDR3 protein.

TRBV24-1	TRBJ2-1	CATSDPPGQGKNEQFF
TRBV6-5	TRBJ2-1	CASSYGPPRGGDEQFF
TRBV18	TRBJ2-1	CASSPLPPQRANNEQFF
TRBV7-2	TRBJ2-1	CASSPTTSKYEQFF
TRBV6-1	TRBJ2-3	CASRPAGGPDTQYF
TRBV7-9	TRBJ2-2	CASSLVSLSAGELFF
TRBV12-3/TRBV12-4	TRBJ2-5	CASRAGGETQYF
TRBV5-1	TRBJ2-7	CASSGRSYEQYF
TRBV9	TRBJ2-5	CASSVGDRGGEETQYF
TRBV29-1	TRBJ2-1	CSVASGAYNEQFF
TRBV4-3	TRBJ1-4	CASSQGQGGKNEKLFF
TRBV18	TRBJ2-7	CASSKLTGIGEQYF
TRBV6-2/TRBV6-3	TRBJ2-5	CASSPPGGLAGSQETQYF
TRBV3-1	TRBJ2-1	CASSQMDRVYNEQFF
TRBV18	TRBJ2-5	CASSPPEVVETQYF
TRBV3-1	TRBJ1-2	CASSQVETGENYGYTF
TRBV6-2/TRBV6-3	TRBJ2-1	CASMRTGAYNEQFF
TRBV9	TRBJ2-3	CASSVTQRGTREPDTQYF
TRBV20-1	TRBJ2-5	CSANPQGSETQYF
TRBV20-1	TRBJ2-7	CSARDSTGAKSPYEQYF
TRBV10-3	TRBJ1-5	CAISEQASNQPQHF
TRBV5-1	TRBJ1-1	CASSSPPRPEAFF
TRBV5-1	TRBJ1-2	CASSPYGGPNYGYTF
TRBV30	TRBJ1-1	CAWSAHRGGTEAFF
TRBV4-2	TRBJ2-2	CASSTRTGVNTGELFF
TRBV7-8	TRBJ2-2	CARGLKPGLAMNTGELFF
TRBV5-6	TRBJ2-7	CASSLGRPTGEQYF
TRBV5-6	TRBJ1-1	CASSLVSLTEAFF
TRBV4-3	TRBJ2-2	CASSQELAKDPYTLRMLFF
TRBV6-2/TRBV6-3	TRBJ2-2	CASRTGQLNTGELFF
TRBV27	TRBJ2-1	CASSSLTGPPRNEQFF
TRBV5-5	TRBJ2-2	CASSFGTGVNTGELFF
TRBV5-1	TRBJ1-1	CASFEQMGTESFF
TRBV7-2	TRBJ2-7	CASSLSQGRAEQYF
TRBV28	TRBJ2-5	CASSLPHPGQQETQYF
TRBV18	TRBJ2-1	CASSPPEFNEQFF